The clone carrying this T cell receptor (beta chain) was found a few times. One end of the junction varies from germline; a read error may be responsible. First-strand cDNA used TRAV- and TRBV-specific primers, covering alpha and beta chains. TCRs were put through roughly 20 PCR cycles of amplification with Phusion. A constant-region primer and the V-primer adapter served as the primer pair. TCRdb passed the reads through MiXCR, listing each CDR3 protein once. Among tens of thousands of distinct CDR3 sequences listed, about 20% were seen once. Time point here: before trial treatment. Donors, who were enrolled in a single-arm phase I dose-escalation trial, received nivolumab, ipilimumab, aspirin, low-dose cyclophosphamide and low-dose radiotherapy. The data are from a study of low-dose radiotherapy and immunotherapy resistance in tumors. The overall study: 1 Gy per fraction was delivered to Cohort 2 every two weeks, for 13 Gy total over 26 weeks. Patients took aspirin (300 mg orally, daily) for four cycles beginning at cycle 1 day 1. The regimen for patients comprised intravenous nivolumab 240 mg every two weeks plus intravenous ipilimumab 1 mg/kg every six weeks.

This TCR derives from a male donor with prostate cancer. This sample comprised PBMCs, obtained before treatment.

The CDR3, as DNA: TGTGCCAGCCTCAGTGACAGGTCCTCCAATGAGCAGTTCTTC. It encodes CASLSDRSSNEQFF. V usage is TRBV6-1 and J usage is TRBJ2-1; a possible D gene is TRBD1 (6 bases). CDR1 and CDR2 (germline): MNHNS, SASEGT. The CDR3 is made up of 14 amino acids.